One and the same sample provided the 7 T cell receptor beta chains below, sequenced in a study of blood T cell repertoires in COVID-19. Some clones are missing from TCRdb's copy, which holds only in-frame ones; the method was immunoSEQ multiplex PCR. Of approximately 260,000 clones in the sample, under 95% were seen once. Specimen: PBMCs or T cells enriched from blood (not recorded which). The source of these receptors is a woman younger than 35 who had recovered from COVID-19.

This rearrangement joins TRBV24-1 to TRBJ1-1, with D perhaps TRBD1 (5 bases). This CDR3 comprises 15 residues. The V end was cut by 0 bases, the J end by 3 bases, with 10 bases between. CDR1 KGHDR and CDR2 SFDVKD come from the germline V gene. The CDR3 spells CATSDLRQPDTEAFF. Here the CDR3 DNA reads TGTGCCACCAGTGATTTGCGACAGCCAGACACTGAAGCTTTCTTT.

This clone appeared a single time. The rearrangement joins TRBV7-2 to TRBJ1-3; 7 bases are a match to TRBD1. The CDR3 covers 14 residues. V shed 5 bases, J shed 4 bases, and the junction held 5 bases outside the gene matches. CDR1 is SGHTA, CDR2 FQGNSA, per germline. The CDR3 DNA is TGTGCCAGCAGCATCGGGACAGCCGGAAACACCATATATTTT. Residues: CASSIGTAGNTIYF.

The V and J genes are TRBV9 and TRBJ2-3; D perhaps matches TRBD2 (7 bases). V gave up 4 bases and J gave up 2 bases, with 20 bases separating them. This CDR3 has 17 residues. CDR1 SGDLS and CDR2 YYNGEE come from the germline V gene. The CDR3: CASSTRGGGRFTDTQYF. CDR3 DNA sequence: TGTGCCAGCAGCACCCGAGGCGGGGGCCGCTTCACAGATACGCAGTATTTT.

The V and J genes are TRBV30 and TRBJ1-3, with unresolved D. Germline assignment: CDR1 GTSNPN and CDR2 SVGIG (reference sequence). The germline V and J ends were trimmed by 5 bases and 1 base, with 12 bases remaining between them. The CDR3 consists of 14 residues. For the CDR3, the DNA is TGTGCCTGGGTCTATGGTTCGTCTGGAAACACCATATATTTT. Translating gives CAWVYGSSGNTIYF.

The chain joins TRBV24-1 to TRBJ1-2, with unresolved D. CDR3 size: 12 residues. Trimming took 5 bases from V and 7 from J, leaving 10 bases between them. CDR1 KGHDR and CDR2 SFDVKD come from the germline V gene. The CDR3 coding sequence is TGTGCCACCAGTGGTTGGGAGTCTGGCTACACCTTC. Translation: CATSGWESGYTF.

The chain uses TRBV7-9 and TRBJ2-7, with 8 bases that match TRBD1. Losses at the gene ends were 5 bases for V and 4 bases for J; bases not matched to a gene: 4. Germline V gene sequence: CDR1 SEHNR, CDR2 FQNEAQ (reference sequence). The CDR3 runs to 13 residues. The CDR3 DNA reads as TGTGCCAGCAGCACCCGACAGGGGTACGAGCAGTACTTC. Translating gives CASSTRQGYEQYF. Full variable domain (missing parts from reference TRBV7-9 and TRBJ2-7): DTGVSQNPRHKITKRGQNVTFRCDPISEHNRLYWYRQTLGQGPEFLTYFQNEAQLEKSRLLSDRFSAERPKGSFSTLEIQRTEQGDSAMYLCASSTRQGYEQYFGPGTRLTVT.

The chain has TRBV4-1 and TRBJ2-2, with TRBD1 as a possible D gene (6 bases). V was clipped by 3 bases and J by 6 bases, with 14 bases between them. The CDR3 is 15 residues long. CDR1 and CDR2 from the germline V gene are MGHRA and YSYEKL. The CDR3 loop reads CASSHPNTGSGELFF. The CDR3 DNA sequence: TGCGCCAGCAGCCACCCGAACACAGGGTCCGGGGAGCTGTTTTTT.